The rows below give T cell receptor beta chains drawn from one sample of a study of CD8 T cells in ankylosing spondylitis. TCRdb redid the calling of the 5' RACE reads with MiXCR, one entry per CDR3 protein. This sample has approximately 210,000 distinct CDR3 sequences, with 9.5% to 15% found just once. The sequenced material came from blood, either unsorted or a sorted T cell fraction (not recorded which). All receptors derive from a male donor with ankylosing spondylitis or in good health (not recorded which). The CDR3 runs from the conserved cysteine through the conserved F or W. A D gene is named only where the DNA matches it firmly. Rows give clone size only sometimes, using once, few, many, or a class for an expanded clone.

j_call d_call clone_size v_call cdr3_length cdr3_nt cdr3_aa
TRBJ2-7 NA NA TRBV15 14 TGTGCCACCAGCAGGGGTTGGGGCCAGGGGGAGCAGTACTTC CATSRGWGQGEQYF
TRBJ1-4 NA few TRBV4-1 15 TGCGCCAGCAGCCAAGTGGAGCAGGGTTTTGAAAAACTGTTTTTT CASSQVEQGFEKLFF
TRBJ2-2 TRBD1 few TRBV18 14 TGTGCCAGCTCGCCGACAGGGATGGCCGGGGAGCTGTTTTTT CASSPTGMAGELFF
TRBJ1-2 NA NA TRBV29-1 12 NA CSVGPGAMAGTF
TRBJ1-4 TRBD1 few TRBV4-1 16 TGCGCCAGCAGCCAAGATGGGGGCAGGGGGGCTGAAAAACTGTTTTTT CASSQDGGRGAEKLFF
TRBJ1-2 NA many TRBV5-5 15 TGTGCCAGCAGCTTAGGCAGGGGTATCGGCTATGGCTACACCTTC CASSLGRGIGYGYTF
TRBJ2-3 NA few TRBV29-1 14 TGCAGCGTTGAAGATAGGGGAAGGGTGGATACGCAGTATTTT CSVEDRGRVDTQYF
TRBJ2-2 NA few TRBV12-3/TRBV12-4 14 TGTGCCAGCAACTCCGCAGGGCGGACCGGGGAGCTGTTTTTT CASNSAGRTGELFF
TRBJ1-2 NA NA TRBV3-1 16 TGTGCCAGCAGCCCCCTCGCGGGGGAAATAGCGGCTGGCTACACCTTC CASSPLAGEIAAGYTF
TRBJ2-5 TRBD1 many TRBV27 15 TGTGCCAGCAGTTTATTTGAGGGGGCGGGTGAGACCCAGTACTTC CASSLFEGAGETQYF